The TCR beta chain described here comes from a study of blood T cells in healthy people across ages. Isolation yielded PBMCs, at least 7 million per sample, in every case. Sample-barcoded 5' priming and a J-beta primer mix drove a second PCR of roughly 6 to 12 cycles. Each CDR3 protein gets one entry after TCRdb re-called the 5' RACE reads with MiXCR. Of 910,000 or so distinct CDR3 sequences in the sample, roughly 50% were seen once. In germline, CDR1 is SGHTA, CDR2 FQGNSA. V lost 1 base, J lost 6 bases, and 9 bases stayed unmatched. The length of the CDR3 is 16 residues. Notes on the study in general: Across the age range, TCR beta diversity per million T cells fell in a roughly linear way.

Turning to this clonotype: Its antigen is currently unknown.

The sequence came from a woman in her sixties or seventies in good health. Sequencing was done on a sample of blood. The gene calls are TRBV7-2 and TRBJ2-1; 7 bases agree with TRBD2. DNA of the CDR3: TGTGCCAGCAGCTTAGTGCGGGAGTCCCCCCCCAATGAGCAGTTCTTC. Protein: CASSLVRESPPNEQFF. The full variable domain, in which reference TRBV7-2 and TRBJ2-1 provide the parts outside the CDR3, is GAGVSQSPSNKVTEKGKDVELRCDPISGHTALYWYRQSLGQGLEFLIYFQGNSAPDKSGLPSDRFSAERTGGSVSTLTIQRTQQEDSAVYLCASSLVRESPPNEQFFGPGTRLTVL.